This T cell receptor (beta chain) was captured in a study of OX40 agonist ivuxolimab in advanced cancers. Across the whole study: Every patient in dose escalation had hepatocellular carcinoma, melanoma, renal cell or head and neck cancer. Participants averaged 60 years of age (range 23 to 79) and were under 90% male. Three partial responders included one hepatocellular carcinoma patient and two cutaneous melanoma patients.

Some clones are missing from TCRdb's copy, which holds only in-frame ones; the method was immunoSEQ multiplex PCR. The table has about 98,000 clones, approximately 88% seen once. Blood samples were obtained at baseline, cycle 4 day 1, and cycle 7 day 1. CDR3 length: 16 residues. Looked up from germline, CDR1 is SGDLS and CDR2 is YYNGEE. Germline trimming cut 4 bases from V and 5 bases from J; bases unmatched to any gene: 14. The clonotype comes from an adult with an advanced solid tumor such as melanoma, head and neck, liver or kidney cancer. The J gene is TRBJ2-5, the V gene TRBV9, with 7 bases matching TRBD1. The sequences come from CD4+ or CD8+ T cells sorted from blood, collected in a trial of the OX40 agonist ivuxolimab. The CDR3 region has the DNA TGTGCCAGCAGCCCCCAACAGGGGTCCTTTGAGGAGACCCAGTACTTC. It yields the protein CASSPQQGSFEETQYF.